One and the same sample provided the 12 T cell receptor beta chains below, sequenced in a study of vaccination and CD4 T cells after COVID-19 (dated by TCRdb to between 2021 and 2024). Which antigens these TCRs recognize remains unknown. Reading the label with the study, this specimen's treatment or condition is: 10-day PBMC culture with coronavirus spike peptide pools or control peptides (ViraFEST assay). Libraries were prepared through PCR. The sample was run on an Illumina iSeq 100. DNA from cultured CD4+ T cells was subjected to TCR sequencing with the Oncomine TCR Beta short-read assay at the Johns Hopkins FTIC core. TCRdb's own reprocessing of the public reads used fastp at Q25 and MiXCR and kept productive beta chains. When rows share a CDR3 protein, they turn into one entry using the most common DNA and genes. Here the sample has 15,000 to 20,000 distinct CDR3 sequences; 45% to 55% occur a single time. Together, the top ten hold 12% of the sample.

The sample comprised CD4+ T cells from blood, cultured in vitro. These receptors were taken from a human donor who had recovered from COVID-19.

The sample holds a few counts of this clonotype. The rearrangement uses TRBV18 and TRBJ1-2; 7 bases are shared with TRBD1. This CDR3 contains 15 residues. Germline V CDR1 and CDR2: KGHSH, LQKENI. V shed 4 bases and J 2 bases; nucleotides not matched to a gene: 7. The CDR3 DNA reads TGTGCCAGCTCACGTGCGGGACAGACCAACTATGGCTACACCTTC. This gives the protein CASSRAGQTNYGYTF.

This clonotype has only a few counts. This chain uses TRBV7-3 with TRBJ1-1; the D is unclear. Germline CDR1 reads SGHTA; CDR2 reads FQGTGA. CDR3 size: 15 residues. V dropped 2 bases and J dropped 2 bases, with 12 bases sitting between them. Written as DNA, the CDR3 is TGTGCCAGCAGCTTACTGGGTGCCAGAAACACTGAAGCTTTCTTT. This codes for CASSLLGARNTEAFF.

This clonotype was counted between two and nine times. The junction and the germline gene differ at one end; a read error may be behind it. The CDR3 coding sequence is TGTGCTAGCAGCTCGTTCCAGGGAAAAGATACGCAGTATTTT. It translates to CASSSFQGKDTQYF. The V call is TRBV7-7, the J call TRBJ2-3, with a possible D match to TRBD1 (5 bases). CDR1 and CDR2 from the germline V gene are SSHAT and FNYEAQ (reference sequence). The CDR3 loop spans 14 amino acids.

The chain joins TRBV2 to TRBJ2-3; tentative D call: TRBD1 (6 bases). The CDR3 is 15 amino acids. Deletions cut 7 bases from V and 3 bases from J, with 17 bases between. CDR1 and CDR2 (germline): SNHLY, FYNNEI. The CDR3 sequence is CASILQGGWTDTQYF. Written as DNA, the CDR3 is TGTGCCAGCATCCTACAGGGTGGTTGGACAGATACGCAGTATTTT.

This clonotype was detected a few times. The V gene is TRBV10-3, the J gene TRBJ2-2; maybe TRBD1 (5 bases). The length of the CDR3 is 15 residues. Germline V CDR1 and CDR2: ENHRY, SYGVKD. The ends were cut back, 5 bases at V and 1 base at J, with 11 bases in the middle. The CDR3 reads CAISQGRGNTGELFF. DNA for the CDR3: TGTGCCATCAGTCAGGGAAGAGGGAACACCGGGGAGCTGTTTTTT.

The chain links TRBV27 to TRBJ2-2; TRBD1 matches 8 bases. The V gene's germline CDR1 is MNHEY and CDR2 SMNVEV (reference sequence). The CDR3 is 14 residues long. The trim removed 6 bases at V and 3 bases at J, leaving 3 bases unmatched. The CDR3 bases are TGTGCCAGCAGCGGGGACAGGCACACCGGGGAGCTGTTTTTT. Its protein product is CASSGDRHTGELFF.

In its sample, this clonotype was seen a few times. The rearrangement joins TRBV7-8 to TRBJ1-1; D unresolved. This CDR3 has 14 amino acids. V lost 5 bases to trimming and J lost 1 base, with 11 bases between them. Germline V CDR1 and CDR2: SGHVS, FQNEAQ. In DNA form, the CDR3 reads TGTGCCAGCAGCCCCCGGCGGGCGAACACTGAAGCTTTCTTT. The encoded protein is CASSPRRANTEAFF. Combining the CDR3 with reference TRBV7-8 and TRBJ1-1 gives the whole variable domain GAGVSQSPRYKVAKRGQDVALRCDPISGHVSLFWYQQALGQGPEFLTYFQNEAQLDKSGLPSDRFFAERPEGSVSTLKIQRTQQEDSAVYLCASSPRRANTEAFFGQGTRLTVV.

In this sample, this clonotype turned up a few times. The rearrangement links TRBV4-3 to TRBJ1-5; TRBD1 might be the D (5 bases). This CDR3 has 16 amino acids. V lost 0 bases and J 7 bases, leaving 16 bases between the germline ends. Germline CDR1 is LGHNA and CDR2 is YSLEER. The CDR3 region is CASSQDIAGGGQPQHF. CDR3 DNA sequence: TGCGCCAGCAGCCAAGATATCGCGGGGGGTGGACAGCCCCAGCATTTT.

The chain is built from TRBV7-9 and TRBJ2-1; D possibly corresponds to TRBD1 (5 bases). V was cut by 5 bases and J by 6 bases, with 23 bases left in between. This CDR3 has 17 residues. Germline CDR1 reads SEHNR; CDR2 reads FQNEAQ (reference sequence). CDR3 region: CASSPDMNQWMGNEQFF. The CDR3 DNA reads as TGTGCCAGCAGCCCGGACATGAACCAATGGATGGGCAATGAGCAGTTCTTC.

This clonotype was seen a handful of times. J is TRBJ2-3 and V is TRBV24-1; possible D gene TRBD1, 6 bases. The CDR3 consists of 13 residues. CDR1 is KGHDR, CDR2 SFDVKD, per germline. V was clipped by 7 bases and J by 2 bases, with 9 bases between them. Here the CDR3 reads CATRGQNTDTQYF. The CDR3 DNA follows: TGTGCCACCAGAGGACAGAACACAGATACGCAGTATTTT.

This clonotype was observed a handful of times. This chain uses TRBV2 with TRBJ2-2, with D perhaps TRBD1 or TRBD2 (6 bases each). CDR3 length equals 14 residues. Germline-derived CDR1 and CDR2 are SNHLY and FYNNEI. V was cut by 6 bases and J by 0 bases, with 8 bases left in between. In nucleotides, the CDR3 is TGTGCCAGCAGGGAGGGGGCGAACACCGGGGAGCTGTTTTTT. This translates into CASREGANTGELFF.

This sequence joins TRBV5-1 and TRBJ2-2, with 7 bases identical to TRBD2. V was pared by 3 bases and J by 7 bases, with 3 bases of the junction left unmatched. The CDR3 spans 13 residues. Per the germline V gene, CDR1 is SGHRS and CDR2 is YFSETQ. The DNA of the CDR3 is TGCGCCAGCAGCTCGGTAGCGGGCGGGGAGCTGTTTTTT. Amino acids: CASSSVAGGELFF.